This TCR beta chain was observed in a study of CD8 T cells in ankylosing spondylitis. Study results and caveats: Seemingly characteristic of ankylosing spondylitis blood was a TCR beta motif consisting of roughly 8 highly homologous variants. Some motif variants were previously reported in reactive arthritis synovial fluid and blood. Disease-linked clones displayed a CD8+ phenotype and appeared relatively rarely in peripheral blood. Clones tied to disease were said to be significantly enriched in matched ankylosing spondylitis synovial fluid.

This clonotype was observed a few times. Its antigen is still unknown. Quantitative barcoded 5'-RACE was used to prepare TCR beta libraries. A single record per CDR3 protein comes from TCRdb applying MiXCR to the 5' RACE reads. The data contain over 600,000 distinct CDR3 sequences, 15% to 20% of them seen just once; the ten biggest clones take up around 19%. Sequencing used blood, either unsorted or a sorted T cell fraction (not recorded which). The receptor's source is a male donor with ankylosing spondylitis.

CDR3 bases: TGTGCCAGCAGCGTGAGGGCCTATGGCTACACCTTC. This sequence encodes CASSVRAYGYTF. The chain couples TRBV7-2 to TRBJ1-2; no reliable D call. The CDR3 runs to 12 residues. Trimming took off 5 bases at V and 4 bases at J, with 8 bases between the two ends. CDR1 SGHTA and CDR2 FQGNSA come from the germline V gene.